This T cell receptor (beta chain) derives from a study of blood T cell repertoires in COVID-19. Overall study: Collection of acute and convalescent COVID-19 samples took place in the United States, Italy and Spain. From T cells, B-cell-depleted T cells, or PBMCs came the material, which was cDNA or gDNA.

The study recruited people aged about 18 to 95 years across some 23 US areas. Per the original data handling: Estimates of nucleated cell counts were drawn from the amplification of reference gene primers. Generated by immunoSEQ multiplex PCR, the TCRdb table keeps only in-frame clones and is missing some. V and J calls and clone size are those listed in that table; D and trimming were worked out from the DNA. The sample carries approximately 220,000 clones, 65% to 90% recorded once. V was shortened by 1 base and J by 5 bases, with 8 bases between the two germline ends. Germline values: CDR1 LNHNV, CDR2 YYDKDF (reference sequence). This CDR3 contains 13 residues.

The chain uses TRBV15 and TRBJ2-5, with D possibly TRBD2 on 5 matching bases. The sample was PBMCs or T cells enriched from blood (not recorded which). The receptor was derived from a woman in her thirties or forties with acute COVID-19. CDR3 protein: CATSRAEEETQYF. CDR3 nucleotide sequence: TGTGCCACCAGCAGAGCGGAGGAGGAGACCCAGTACTTC.